This T cell receptor (beta chain) stems from a study of Tregs in tolerant kidney transplant recipients. Study details: After about six days with irradiated graft donor PBMCs, CFSE-labeled recipient PBMCs were FACS-sorted.

Trimming cost V 3 bases and J 6 bases, with 2 bases left between them. This CDR3 has 11 amino acids. Germline CDR1 and CDR2: KGHSH and LQKENI. Assay: immunoSEQ multiplex PCR; the TCRdb copy retains only in-frame clones and omits some. The sample records about 8,600 clones, approximately 43% being singletons. On this clone itself: Its antigen is undetermined.

Study conclusions and caveats: Findings come from small patient numbers and require larger validation. Activated donor B cell expansion appeared to reveal the most relevant donor-specific TCRbeta repertoire. Biological reproducibility was not directly addressed in this study.

The origin of this receptor is a human donor in good health. V is TRBV18 and J is TRBJ2-2; D is undetermined. Sequenced: CD4+ T cells from blood cultured with allogeneic cells. CDR3 nucleotide sequence: TGTGCCAGCTCACCGGCCGGGGAGCTGTTTTTT. Its protein product is CASSPAGELFF.